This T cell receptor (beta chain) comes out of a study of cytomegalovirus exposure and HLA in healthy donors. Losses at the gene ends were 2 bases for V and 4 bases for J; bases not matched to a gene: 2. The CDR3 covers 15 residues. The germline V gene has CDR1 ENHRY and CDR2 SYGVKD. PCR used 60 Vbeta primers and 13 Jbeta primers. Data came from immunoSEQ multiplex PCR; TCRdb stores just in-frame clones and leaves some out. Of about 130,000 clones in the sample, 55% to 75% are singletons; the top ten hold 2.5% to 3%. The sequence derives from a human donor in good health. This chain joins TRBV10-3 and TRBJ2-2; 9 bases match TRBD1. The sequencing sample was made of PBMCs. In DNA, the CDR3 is TGTGCCATCAGTGAGGGACAGGGGATCACCGGGGAGCTGTTTTTT. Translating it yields CAISEGQGITGELFF.